This T cell receptor beta chain was obtained from a study of response to subunit inactivated influenza vaccine. Overall study results and limits: With each seasonal influenza vaccination, the authors suggested, few new T cells are recruited.

This CDR3 region has 15 residues. With 1 base removed from V and 1 base from J, the gap between germline ends came to 9 bases. With respect to this clonotype: The antigen is unknown.

Using its own MiXCR run on the RT-PCR reads, TCRdb lists one record per CDR3 protein. In the table there are about 310,000 distinct CDR3 sequences, 22% of which are singletons. The clonotype was recovered from a man between 45 and 75 years old who received an inactivated influenza vaccine. The sample here was PBMCs from blood, taken 21 months after vaccination. V and J are TRBV12-3 or TRBV12-4 and TRBJ2-3, with unresolved D. The CDR3, as DNA: TGTGCCAGCAGTTTAGGGCAGCCCCGCACAGATACGCAGTATTTT. Its translation: CASSLGQPRTDTQYF.